The sequence of this T cell receptor beta chain was determined in a study of T cell responses to AZD1222 COVID-19 vaccine. Study information: Second doses that came at about 4 or about 12 weeks were put together.

Assay: immunoSEQ multiplex PCR; the TCRdb copy retains only in-frame clones and omits some. The data contain tens of thousands of clones, around 90% of them singletons. Looked up from germline, CDR1 is SGHTS and CDR2 is YDEGEE. V gave up 8 bases and J gave up 1 base, with 12 bases separating them. The CDR3 length is 13 residues. The V and J genes are TRBV5-8 and TRBJ1-2; weak D call: TRBD1 (5 bases). Sample: peripheral blood, taken on day 0 of AZD1222 vaccination. This TCR was recovered from an adult in good health. CDR3 in amino acids: CASRQSFNYGYTF. The CDR3 nucleotides read TGTGCCAGTCGACAGAGCTTTAACTATGGCTACACCTTC.